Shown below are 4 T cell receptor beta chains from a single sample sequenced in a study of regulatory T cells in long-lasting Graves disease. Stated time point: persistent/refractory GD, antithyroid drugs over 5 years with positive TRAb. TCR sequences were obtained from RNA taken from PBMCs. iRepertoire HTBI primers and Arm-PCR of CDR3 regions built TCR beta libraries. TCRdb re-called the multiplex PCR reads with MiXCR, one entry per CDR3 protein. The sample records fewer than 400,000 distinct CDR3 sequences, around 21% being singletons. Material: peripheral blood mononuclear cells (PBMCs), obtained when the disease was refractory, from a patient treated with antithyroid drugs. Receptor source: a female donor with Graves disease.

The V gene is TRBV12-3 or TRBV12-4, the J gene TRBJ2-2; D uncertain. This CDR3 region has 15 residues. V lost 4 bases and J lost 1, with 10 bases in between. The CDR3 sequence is CASSYSRQNTGELFF. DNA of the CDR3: TGTGCCAGCAGTTACTCGCGACAGAACACCGGGGAGCTGTTTTTT.

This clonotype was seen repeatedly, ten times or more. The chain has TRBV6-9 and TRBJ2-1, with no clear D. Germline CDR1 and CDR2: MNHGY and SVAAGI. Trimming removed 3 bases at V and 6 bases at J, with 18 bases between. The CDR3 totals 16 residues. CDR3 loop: CASSYVERLERNEQFF. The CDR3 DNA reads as TGTGCCAGCAGTTACGTCGAGAGGTTGGAGCGCAATGAGCAGTTCTTC.

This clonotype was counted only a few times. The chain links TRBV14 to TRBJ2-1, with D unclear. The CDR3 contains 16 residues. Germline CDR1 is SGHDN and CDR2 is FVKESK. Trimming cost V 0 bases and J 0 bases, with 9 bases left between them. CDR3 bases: TGTGCCAGCAGCCAAGATACCCTCCTCTCCTACAATGAGCAGTTCTTC. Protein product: CASSQDTLLSYNEQFF.

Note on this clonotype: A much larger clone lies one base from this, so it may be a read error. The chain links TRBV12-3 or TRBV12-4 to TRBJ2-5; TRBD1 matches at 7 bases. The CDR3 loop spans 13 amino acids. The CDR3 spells CASSSSGTEAQYF. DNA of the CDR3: TGTGCCAGCAGTTCTTCCGGGACAGAGGCCCAGTACTTC.